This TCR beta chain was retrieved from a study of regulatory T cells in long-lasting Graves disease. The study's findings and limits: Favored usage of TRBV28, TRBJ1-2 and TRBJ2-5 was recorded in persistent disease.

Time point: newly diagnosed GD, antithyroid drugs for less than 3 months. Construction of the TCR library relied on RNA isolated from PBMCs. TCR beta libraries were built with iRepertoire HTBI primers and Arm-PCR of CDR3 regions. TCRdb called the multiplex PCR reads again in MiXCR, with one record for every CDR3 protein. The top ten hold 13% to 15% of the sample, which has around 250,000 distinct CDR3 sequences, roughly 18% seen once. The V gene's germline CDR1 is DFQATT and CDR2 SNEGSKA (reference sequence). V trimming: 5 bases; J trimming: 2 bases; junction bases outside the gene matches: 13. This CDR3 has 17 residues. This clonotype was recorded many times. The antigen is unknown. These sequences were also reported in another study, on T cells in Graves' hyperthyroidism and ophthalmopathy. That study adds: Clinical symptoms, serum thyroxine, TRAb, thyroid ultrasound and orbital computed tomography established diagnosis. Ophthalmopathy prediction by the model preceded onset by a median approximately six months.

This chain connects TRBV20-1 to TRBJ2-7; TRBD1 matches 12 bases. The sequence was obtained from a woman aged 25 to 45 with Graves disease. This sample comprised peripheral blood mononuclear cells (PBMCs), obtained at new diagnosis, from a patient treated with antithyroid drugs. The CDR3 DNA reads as TGCAGTGCTGCCACGTCCGGGACAGGGGGCGCGGCCTACGAGCAGTACTTC. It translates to CSAATSGTGGAAYEQYF.